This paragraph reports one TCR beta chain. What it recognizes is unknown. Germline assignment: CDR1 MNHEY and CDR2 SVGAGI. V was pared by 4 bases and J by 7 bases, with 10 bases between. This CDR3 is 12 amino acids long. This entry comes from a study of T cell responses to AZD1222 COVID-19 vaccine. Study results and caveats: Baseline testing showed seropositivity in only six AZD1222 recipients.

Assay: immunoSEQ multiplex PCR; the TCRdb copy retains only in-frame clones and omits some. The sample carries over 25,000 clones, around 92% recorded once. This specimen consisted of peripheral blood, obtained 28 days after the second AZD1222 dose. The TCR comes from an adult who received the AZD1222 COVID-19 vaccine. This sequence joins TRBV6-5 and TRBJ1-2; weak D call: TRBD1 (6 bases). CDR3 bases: TGTGCCAGCAGTTCTTACAGGGCTGGCTACACCTTC. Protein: CASSSYRAGYTF.